This T cell receptor (beta chain) originates from a study of T cells in Graves' hyperthyroidism and ophthalmopathy. Per the germline V gene, CDR1 is LNHNV and CDR2 is YYDKDF (reference sequence). V lost 4 bases, J lost 7 bases, and 11 bases lay in between. This CDR3 is 13 amino acids long. TCR beta CDR3 sequences were amplified from RNA transcripts. Carried out on the TCR CDR3, a first-round RT-PCR used the HTBI primer set. TCRdb reprocessed the multiplex PCR reads via MiXCR and lists one record per CDR3 protein. This table holds over 700,000 distinct CDR3 sequences, about 35% found once. This clonotype was seen a few times.

This chain uses TRBV15 with TRBJ1-3, with D perhaps matching TRBD1 (5 bases). The TCR comes from a woman in her thirties or forties with Graves' hyperthyroidism. The source material was blood. In nucleotides, the CDR3 is TGTGCCACCAGCAAGTTACAGGTTAACACCATATATTTT. This gives the protein CATSKLQVNTIYF.